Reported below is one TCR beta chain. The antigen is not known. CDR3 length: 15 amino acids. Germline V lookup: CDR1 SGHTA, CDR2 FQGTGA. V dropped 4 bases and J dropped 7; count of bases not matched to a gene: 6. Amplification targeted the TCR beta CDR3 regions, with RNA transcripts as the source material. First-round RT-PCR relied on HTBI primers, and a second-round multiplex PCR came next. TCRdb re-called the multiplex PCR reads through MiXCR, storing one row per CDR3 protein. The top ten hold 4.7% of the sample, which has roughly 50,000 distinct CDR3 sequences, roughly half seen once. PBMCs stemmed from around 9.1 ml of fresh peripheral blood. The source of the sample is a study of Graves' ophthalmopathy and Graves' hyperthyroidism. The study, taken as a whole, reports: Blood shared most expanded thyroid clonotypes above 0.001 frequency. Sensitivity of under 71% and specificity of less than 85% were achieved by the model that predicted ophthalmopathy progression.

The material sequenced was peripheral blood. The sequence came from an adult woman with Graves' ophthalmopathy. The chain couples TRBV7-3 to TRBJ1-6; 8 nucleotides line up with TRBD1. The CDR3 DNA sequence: TGTGCCAGCAGCTCGAGGACAGGGTTCAATTCACCCCTCCACTTT. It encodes CASSSRTGFNSPLHF.